This TCR beta chain was captured by sequencing in a study of blood T cell repertoires in COVID-19. Study details: Samples representing acute and convalescent COVID-19 were sourced from the United States, Italy and Spain. T cells, B-cell-depleted T cells, or PBMCs supplied cDNA or gDNA.

As handled by the study authors: Amplification of reference gene primers was used by the study to estimate nucleated cell counts. Method: immunoSEQ multiplex PCR; TCRdb's copy keeps in-frame clones and lacks some. Clone size and V and J calls were adopted from that table, with D and trimming inferred from the DNA. The sample yields over 80,000 clones, around nine tenths seen once. V lost 3 bases and J 5 bases, leaving 15 bases between the germline ends. The CDR3 consists of 16 residues. CDR1 is KGHDR and CDR2 is SFDVKD in the germline V gene. The sequenced sample was peripheral blood. This TCR came from a man between 60 and 75 years old with acute or convalescent COVID-19. This rearrangement joins TRBV24-1 to TRBJ1-4; D is perhaps TRBD1 (6 bases). DNA for the CDR3: TGTGCCACCAGTGATGGGCTGGGGGCAAGGAATGAAAAACTGTTTTTT. As protein: CATSDGLGARNEKLFF.